The 18 T cell receptor beta chains below come from one sample, sequenced in a study of blood T cell repertoires in COVID-19. The repertoire was sequenced with immunoSEQ multiplex PCR; TCRdb's copy has only in-frame clones and lacks some. In the table there are roughly 400,000 clones, about 88% of which are singletons. Sequenced input: PBMCs or T cells enriched from blood (not recorded which). The receptors here all came from a woman aged 18-29 years who had been exposed to COVID-19.

The gene calls are TRBV3-1 (or the pseudogene TRBV3-2) and TRBJ2-3; D possibly corresponds to TRBD1 (7 bases). Trimming left V 5 bases short and J 4 bases short, with 10 bases between. CDR1 LGHDT and CDR2 YNNKEL come from the germline V gene (reference sequence). The CDR3 loop spans 13 amino acids. Here the CDR3 DNA reads TGTGCCAGCAGCACAGGGGAGGCAGATACGCAGTATTTT. Encoded protein: CASSTGEADTQYF.

V and J are TRBV6-4 and TRBJ2-4, with TRBD2 as a possible D gene (5 bases). This CDR3 region has 13 residues. Trimming stripped 8 bases from V and 0 bases from J, with 8 bases between. Germline CDR1 reads MRHNA; CDR2 reads SNTAGT. CDR3 sequence (DNA): TGTGCCAGCCGAGGGAGAGCCAAAAACATTCAGTACTTC. It specifies CASRGRAKNIQYF.

The V and J genes are TRBV7-3 and TRBJ2-7, with TRBD2 matching over 10 bases. Germline CDR1 is SGHTA and CDR2 is FQGTGA. The CDR3 has 18 amino acids. J gave up 3 bases and V 3 bases, and 14 bases lay outside the gene matches. The DNA for the CDR3 is TGTGCCAGCAGCTTGATGGTATACCTACTAGCGGGGTTCTACGAGCAGTACTTC. Translating gives CASSLMVYLLAGFYEQYF.

The chain carries TRBV9 and TRBJ2-3; no clear D gene. This CDR3 comprises 14 residues. Per the germline V gene, CDR1 is SGDLS and CDR2 is YYNGEE. V lost 0 bases, J lost 11 bases, and 16 bases lay in between. The CDR3 sequence is CASSVGDSGMRQYF. The CDR3 DNA is TGTGCCAGCAGCGTAGGAGACTCTGGAATGAGGCAGTATTTT. Together with reference TRBV9 and TRBJ2-3, the CDR3 gives the full variable domain: DSGVTQTPKHLITATGQRVTLRCSPRSGDLSVYWYQQSLDQGLQFLIQYYNGEERAKGNILERFSAQQFPDLHSELNLSSLELGDSALYFCASSVGDSGMRQYFGPGTRLTVL.

The J gene is TRBJ1-5, the V gene TRBV19, with 9 positions matching TRBD1. CDR3 length: 14 residues. The germline CDR1 and CDR2 sequences are LNHDA and SQIVND (reference sequence). Trimming at V came to 6 bases and at J to 3 bases, leaving 3 bases not matched to a gene. The CDR3 sequence: CASSTGGFNQPQHF. CDR3 DNA sequence: TGTGCCAGTAGCACAGGGGGCTTCAATCAGCCCCAGCATTTT.

Details on this clone: A read error is possible here, since a much larger clone lies one base away. This rearrangement joins TRBV12-3 or TRBV12-4 to TRBJ1-5, with 9 positions matching TRBD1. The CDR3 runs 13 residues. Germline trimming cut 6 bases from V and 5 bases from J; bases unmatched to any gene: 2. This CDR3 is CASSRDRDQPQHF. Here the CDR3 DNA reads TGTGCCAGCAGCCGGGACAGGGATCAGCCCCAGCATTTT.

The rearrangement uses TRBV28 and TRBJ1-5, with 8 bases lining up with TRBD1. V lost 3 bases, J lost 4 bases, and 14 bases stayed unmatched. CDR3 length: 18 amino acids. CDR1 is MDHEN and CDR2 is SYDVKM in the germline V gene. CDR3 loop: CASSFPLGQGMFNQPQHF. Written as DNA, the CDR3 is TGTGCCAGCAGTTTCCCCCTCGGACAGGGAATGTTTAATCAGCCCCAGCATTTT.

The gene calls are TRBV30 and TRBJ1-2; 11 bases line up with TRBD1. The CDR3 loop spans 14 amino acids. V was clipped by 0 bases and J by 11 bases; unmatched bases: 8. Germline values: CDR1 GTSNPN, CDR2 SVGIG (reference sequence). The CDR3 coding sequence is TGTGCCTGGAGTGTTGACGGGACAGGGGGAGGATACACCTTC. It is translated as CAWSVDGTGGGYTF.

The chain employs TRBV6-5 and TRBJ2-3; TRBD2 matches at 10 bases. Germline loops: CDR1 MNHEY, CDR2 SVGAGI. The trim removed 5 bases at V and 4 bases at J, leaving 6 bases unmatched. This CDR3 spans 15 amino acids. CDR3 nucleotide sequence: TGTGCCAGCAGTCCAACTAGCGGGATAGCAGATACGCAGTATTTT. It is translated as CASSPTSGIADTQYF.

This sequence joins TRBV27 and TRBJ1-6; 12 bases are a match to TRBD1. CDR1 MNHEY and CDR2 SMNVEV come from the germline V gene (reference sequence). CDR3 length: 17 residues. The V and J ends lost 2 bases and 11 bases, in that order; junction bases with no gene match: 10. The CDR3 DNA reads as TGTGCCAGCAGTTTAGGCCGGGACAGGGGGCGTTTACCACCCCTCCACTTT. This translates into CASSLGRDRGRLPPLHF.

The CDR3 sequence: CASSLTDSSYEQYF. The CDR3 bases are TGTGCCAGCAGCCTGACTGATTCTTCCTACGAGCAGTACTTC. V and J are TRBV7-8 and TRBJ2-7; D gene ambiguous. Germline CDR1 reads SGHVS; CDR2 reads FQNEAQ. The V end lost 5 bases, the J end lost 1 base, and 12 bases lay between the germline ends. The CDR3 covers 14 residues.

This clone appeared once. The genes are TRBV3-1 (or the pseudogene TRBV3-2) and TRBJ2-5; no clear D gene. The CDR3 is 15 amino acids. V lost 3 bases and J 5 bases, leaving 16 bases between the germline ends. Germline CDR1 reads LGHDT; CDR2 reads YNNKEL (reference sequence). The CDR3 nucleotides read TGTGCCAGCAGCCACCGATACGAAACCAGGGAGACCCAGTACTTC. Its translation is CASSHRYETRETQYF.

A single count supports this clone. This rearrangement joins TRBV6-5 to TRBJ2-7; 9 bases fit TRBD1. Trimming took 6 bases from V and 5 from J; bases not matched to a gene: 8. Germline V gene sequence: CDR1 MNHEY, CDR2 SVGAGI. This CDR3 contains 14 residues. The chain's CDR3 is CASRLQGARDEQYF. The CDR3 DNA reads TGTGCCAGCAGGCTACAGGGGGCGCGCGACGAGCAGTACTTC.

CDR3 sequence (DNA): TGTGCCAGCAGCCAGTCGGGCGGGGGGGCCCGGGTAGATACGCAGTATTTT. Amino acid sequence: CASSQSGGGARVDTQYF. The chain links TRBV4-2 to TRBJ2-3; 9 positions agree with TRBD2. The CDR3 loop spans 17 amino acids. The ends lost 3 bases at V and 5 bases at J; junction bases unmatched: 12. Germline V CDR1 and CDR2: LGHNA, YNFKEQ.

J is TRBJ1-4 and V is TRBV5-1; D unclear. The ends were cut back, 0 bases at V and 4 bases at J, with 4 bases in the middle. The CDR3 has 13 amino acids. Germline CDR1 is SGHRS and CDR2 is YFSETQ. CDR3 loop: CASSLALNEKLFF. DNA of the CDR3: TGCGCCAGCAGCTTGGCCCTTAATGAAAAACTGTTTTTT.

The rearrangement joins TRBV6-5 to TRBJ2-7; tentative D call: TRBD2 (5 bases). V was pared by 5 bases and J by 2 bases, with 13 bases between. The germline V gene encodes CDR1 MNHEY and CDR2 SVGAGI. This CDR3 is built from 14 residues. The CDR3 protein is CASSPGLATYEQYF. The CDR3 coding sequence is TGTGCCAGCAGTCCTGGACTTGCGACCTACGAGCAGTACTTC.

The chain couples TRBV30 to TRBJ1-1, with D possibly matching TRBD1 (5 bases). The V end lost 8 bases, the J end lost 3 bases, and 19 bases lay between the germline ends. The CDR3 consists of 14 residues. The germline V gene encodes CDR1 GTSNPN and CDR2 SVGIG (reference sequence). CDR3 in amino acids: CARKGRPTDTEAFF. DNA of the CDR3: TGTGCCCGAAAAGGCAGACCGACAGACACTGAAGCTTTCTTT.

The chain links TRBV13 to TRBJ2-7; 7 positions agree with TRBD2. The CDR3 extends over 15 amino acids. The germline V gene encodes CDR1 PRHDT and CDR2 FYEKMQ (reference sequence). The V and J ends lost 5 bases and 2 bases, in that order; junction bases with no gene match: 9. In nucleotides, the CDR3 is TGTGCCAGCAGCCTCTCTAGCGGCCTTACCTACGAGCAGTACTTC. As protein: CASSLSSGLTYEQYF.